Included here is one TCR beta chain sequence, with context. Antigen specificity is unknown. The data derive from a study of T cells in Graves' hyperthyroidism and ophthalmopathy. Study conclusions and caveats: Stable hyperthyroidism and ophthalmopathy were separated using 13 V-J signatures.

It was RNA transcripts that yielded the amplified TCR beta CDR3 regions. The HTBI primer set drove a first-round RT-PCR of the TCR CDR3. TCRdb reprocessed the multiplex PCR reads via MiXCR and lists one record per CDR3 protein. Of hundreds of thousands of distinct CDR3 sequences in the sample, 46% were seen once. Germline values: CDR1 ENHRY, CDR2 SYGVKD. The CDR3 is 15 residues long. Trimming left V 10 bases short and J 2 bases short, with 15 bases between. This rearrangement joins TRBV10-3 to TRBJ1-6; a possible D gene is TRBD1 (5 bases). The sequence was obtained from a woman aged 18-30 years with Graves' hyperthyroidism. The specimen sequenced was peripheral blood or thyroid tissue (not recorded which). CDR3: CASPPPGAYNSPLHF. For the CDR3, the DNA is TGTGCCAGCCCCCCCCCGGGGGCCTATAATTCACCCCTCCACTTT.